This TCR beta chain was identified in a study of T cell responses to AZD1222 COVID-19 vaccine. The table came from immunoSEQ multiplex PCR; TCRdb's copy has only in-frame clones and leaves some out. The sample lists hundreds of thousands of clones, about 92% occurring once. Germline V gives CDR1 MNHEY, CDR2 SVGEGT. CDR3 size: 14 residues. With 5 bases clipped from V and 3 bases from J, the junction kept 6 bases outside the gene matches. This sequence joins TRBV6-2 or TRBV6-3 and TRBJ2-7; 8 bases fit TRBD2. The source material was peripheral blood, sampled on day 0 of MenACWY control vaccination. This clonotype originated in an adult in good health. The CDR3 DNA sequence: TGTGCCAGCAGTACCGGGACTAGAGACTACGAGCAGTACTTC. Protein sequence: CASSTGTRDYEQYF.